Below are 17 T cell receptor beta chains sequenced from a single sample in a study of blood T cell repertoires in COVID-19. Profiled with immunoSEQ multiplex PCR; TCRdb holds only in-frame clones, not every one. In the table there are roughly 46,000 clones, more than 70% of which are singletons. Sequenced: peripheral blood. These receptors originate from a man aged 45 to 65 with active COVID-19.

The sample holds a few counts of this clone. The chain employs TRBV15 and TRBJ1-2; 8 bases line up with TRBD1. The CDR3 is 16 residues long. Unmatched junction bases numbered 6, after V lost 1 base and J lost 2 bases. Germline assignment: CDR1 LNHNV and CDR2 YYDKDF (reference sequence). The DNA of the CDR3 is TGTGCCACCAGCAGAGGTACACAGGGGGGAAACTATGGCTACACCTTC. Encoded protein: CATSRGTQGGNYGYTF.

This clone was counted a single time. The J gene is TRBJ2-5, the V gene TRBV18; tentatively, D is TRBD1 (6 bases). There are 13 residues in the CDR3. V was shortened by 9 bases and J by 5 bases, with 16 bases between the two germline ends. Germline V gene lookup returns CDR1 KGHSH and CDR2 LQKENI. The CDR3 bases are TGTGCCAGTTCCTCCTCCAGGGGTGAGACCCAGTACTTC. This encodes CASSSSRGETQYF. Full variable domain (rest looked up from reference TRBV18 and TRBJ2-5): NAGVMQNPRHLVRRRGQEARLRCSPMKGHSHVYWYRQLPEEGLKFMVYLQKENIIDESGMPKERFSAEFPKEGPSILRIQQVVRGDSAAYFCASSSSRGETQYFGPGTRLLVL.

The chain joins TRBV7-2 to TRBJ2-2; D unresolved. Trimming removed 2 bases at V and 0 bases at J, with 10 bases between. Germline lookup yields CDR1 SGHTA and CDR2 FQGNSA. The CDR3 spans 16 residues. CDR3: CASSLNGGSNTGELFF. The DNA for the CDR3 is TGTGCCAGCAGCTTAAATGGCGGATCGAACACCGGGGAGCTGTTTTTT.

The chain recombines TRBV6-5 with TRBJ2-7, with TRBD1 matching over 8 bases. CDR3 length equals 14 residues. Germline V lookup: CDR1 MNHEY, CDR2 SVGAGI. V was clipped by 2 bases and J by 3 bases; unmatched bases: 3. CDR3 sequence reads: CASSYNGQGYEQYF. The CDR3 coding sequence is TGTGCCAGCAGTTACAATGGACAGGGCTACGAGCAGTACTTC.

The rearrangement joins TRBV6-2 or TRBV6-3 to TRBJ2-2, with 12 bases that match TRBD1. With 7 bases clipped from V and 4 bases from J, the junction kept 10 bases outside the gene matches. The CDR3 covers 17 residues. Germline CDR1 and CDR2: MNHEY and SVGEGT. The chain's CDR3 is CASTPGTGGVGTGELFF. The CDR3, as DNA: TGTGCCAGCACCCCCGGGACAGGGGGCGTCGGCACCGGGGAGCTGTTTTTT.

The chain combines TRBV1 with TRBJ2-1; TRBD2, the D gene given by the table, was not confirmed from the DNA. TRBV1 is designated a pseudogene. The CDR3 contains 18 residues. The CDR3 nucleotides are TGCACCAGCAGCCAAGGGACTAGCGGGGGAATATCCTACAATGAGCAGTTCTTC. Translated, it gives CTSSQGTSGGISYNEQFF.

This chain connects TRBV19 to TRBJ2-1, with D possibly being TRBD2 (6 bases). V dropped 3 bases and J dropped 4 bases, with 25 bases sitting between them. There are 19 residues in the CDR3. Germline CDR1 and CDR2: LNHDA and SQIVND (reference sequence). The DNA of the CDR3 is TGTGCCAGTAGTATTCGAGAAGGAGGTTGGGACTCGATGTACAATGAGCAGTTCTTC. This translates into CASSIREGGWDSMYNEQFF. The variable domain in full, with the rest retrieved from reference TRBV19 and TRBJ2-1, is DGGITQSPKYLFRKEGQNVTLSCEQNLNHDAMYWYRQDPGQGLRLIYYSQIVNDFQKGDIAEGYSVSREKKESFPLTVTSAQKNPTAFYLCASSIREGGWDSMYNEQFFGPGTRLTVL.

The V call is TRBV10-3, the J call TRBJ2-7; 10 bases line up with TRBD1. The germline gives CDR1 ENHRY, CDR2 SYGVKD. With 4 bases clipped from V and 6 bases from J, the junction kept 9 bases outside the gene matches. This CDR3 comprises 15 residues. The CDR3 protein is CAISAEWDRGGEQYF. CDR3 coding DNA: TGTGCCATCAGTGCGGAGTGGGACAGGGGAGGCGAGCAGTACTTC.

J is TRBJ2-5 and V is TRBV29-1, with TRBD1 as a possible D gene (6 bases). Germline V gene sequence: CDR1 SQVTM, CDR2 ANQGSEA. Trimming stripped 2 bases from V and 9 bases from J, with 16 bases between. The CDR3 spans 13 residues. CDR3 sequence (DNA): TGCAGCGTTGAAAACAGAGCCAGGGGATCCCAGTACTTC. It encodes CSVENRARGSQYF.

The genes are TRBV5-1 and TRBJ2-2; TRBD1 might be the D (6 bases). The ends were cut back, 6 bases at V and 7 bases at J, with 13 bases in the middle. The CDR3 loop spans 13 amino acids. Germline values: CDR1 SGHRS, CDR2 YFSETQ. CDR3 nucleotides: TGCGCCAGCAAACAGGGAATGGACGGGGAGCTGTTTTTT. Translating gives CASKQGMDGELFF.

The rearrangement joins TRBV28 to TRBJ2-1; 12 nucleotides line up with TRBD2. Trimming cost V 5 bases and J 4 bases; bases outside gene matches: 6. Germline V gene data show CDR1 as MDHEN and CDR2 as SYDVKM. The CDR3 runs to 16 residues. CDR3 nucleotides: TGTGCCAGCAGTCCTCAGACTAGCGGGAGTTACAATGAGCAGTTCTTC. The encoded protein is CASSPQTSGSYNEQFF.

The chain couples TRBV18 to TRBJ1-1, with D possibly TRBD1 on 6 matching bases. Per the germline V gene, CDR1 is KGHSH and CDR2 is LQKENI. The CDR3 is 14 amino acids. V was trimmed by 4 bases and J by 5 bases, leaving 14 bases between them. CDR3 bases: TGTGCCAGCTCACTCGGAGAAGGGGGAACTGAAGCTTTCTTT. Its translation is CASSLGEGGTEAFF.

This chain links TRBV6-5 with TRBJ1-1, with 8 bases identical to TRBD1. The CDR3 is 14 residues long. V was clipped by 0 bases and J by 10 bases; unmatched bases: 7. Germline lookup yields CDR1 MNHEY and CDR2 SVGAGI. The CDR3 is CASSYSAGGAGAFF. In DNA form, the CDR3 reads TGTGCCAGCAGTTACTCGGCAGGGGGCGCGGGAGCTTTCTTT.

The genes are TRBV5-3 and TRBJ1-5; 9 bases are shared with TRBD1. TRBV5-3 has ORF status, its function being uncertain. J lost 7 bases, V lost 4 bases, and 9 bases had no gene match. The CDR3 covers 15 residues. The DNA of the CDR3 is TGTGCCAGAAGCCACGAGGACAGGGGAGGGCAGCCCCAGCATTTT. It specifies CARSHEDRGGQPQHF.

The rearrangement links TRBV4-1 to TRBJ1-4; TRBD1 is a possible D gene (6 bases). CDR1 and CDR2 from the germline V gene are MGHRA and YSYEKL. V gave up 0 bases and J gave up 8 bases, with 10 bases separating them. The CDR3 has 14 amino acids. The CDR3 bases are TGCGCCAGCAGCCAAGACAGGGGAGGGGAAAAACTGTTTTTT. It encodes CASSQDRGGEKLFF.

V and J are TRBV7-2 and TRBJ2-7; 10 bases are a match to TRBD1. From germline, CDR1 is SGHTA and CDR2 FQGNSA. V lost 5 bases and J lost 1; bases outside the gene matches: 5. The CDR3 totals 15 residues. As DNA, the CDR3 is TGTGCCAGCAGCCAGACAGGGGGCAGTTCCTACGAGCAGTACTTC. This translates into CASSQTGGSSYEQYF.

The CDR3 region is CASSNYRGQPQHF. The CDR3, as DNA: TGTGCCAGCAGTAATTACAGGGGTCAGCCCCAGCATTTT. The rearrangement links TRBV6-2 or TRBV6-3 to TRBJ1-5; 7 bases fit TRBD1. CDR3 length equals 13 residues. Trimming took 5 bases from V and 6 from J; bases not matched to a gene: 4. Germline CDR1 reads MNHEY; CDR2 reads SVGEGT.